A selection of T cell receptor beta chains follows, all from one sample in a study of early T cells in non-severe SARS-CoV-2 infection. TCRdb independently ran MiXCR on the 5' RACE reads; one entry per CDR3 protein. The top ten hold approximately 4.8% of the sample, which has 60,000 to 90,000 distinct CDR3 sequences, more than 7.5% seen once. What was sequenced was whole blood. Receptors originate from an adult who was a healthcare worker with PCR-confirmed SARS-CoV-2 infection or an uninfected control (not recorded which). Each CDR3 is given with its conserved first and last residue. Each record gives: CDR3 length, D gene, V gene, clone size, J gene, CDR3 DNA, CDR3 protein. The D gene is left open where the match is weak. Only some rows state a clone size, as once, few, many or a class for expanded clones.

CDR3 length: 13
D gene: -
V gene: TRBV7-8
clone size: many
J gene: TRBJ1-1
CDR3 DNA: TGTGCCAGCAGCTTAGAGAGAGGCACTGAAGCTTTCTTT
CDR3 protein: CASSLERGTEAFF

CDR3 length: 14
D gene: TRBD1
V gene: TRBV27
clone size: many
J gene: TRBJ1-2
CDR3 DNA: TGTGCCAGCAGCCGGGACAGGGGGCCCTATGGCTACACCTTC
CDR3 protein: CASSRDRGPYGYTF

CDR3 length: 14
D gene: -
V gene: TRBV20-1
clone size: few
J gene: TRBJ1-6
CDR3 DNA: TGCAGTGCTAGAGAAGGCCCACAGGGTTCACCCCTCCACTTT
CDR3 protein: CSAREGPQGSPLHF

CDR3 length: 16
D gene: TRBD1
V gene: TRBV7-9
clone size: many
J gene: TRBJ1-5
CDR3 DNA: TGTGCCAGCAGCTACATCGACAGGGACGGCAATCAGCCCCAGCATTTT
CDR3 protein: CASSYIDRDGNQPQHF

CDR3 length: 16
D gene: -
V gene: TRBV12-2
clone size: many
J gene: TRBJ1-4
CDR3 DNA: TGTGCAAGTCGCCTAAACCCCGGGACAGGGATGAAAAAACTGTTTTTT
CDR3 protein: CASRLNPGTGMKKLFF

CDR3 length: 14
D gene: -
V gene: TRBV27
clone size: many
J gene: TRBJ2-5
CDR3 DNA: TGTGCCAGCAGACCCTGGGAGACCGGAGAGACCCAGTACTTC
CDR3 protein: CASRPWETGETQYF

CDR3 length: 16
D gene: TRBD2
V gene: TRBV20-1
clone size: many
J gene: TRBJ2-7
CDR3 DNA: TGCAGTGCTAGGACTCGACTAGCGGGAGGTGTTGGCGAGCAGTACTTC
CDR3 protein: CSARTRLAGGVGEQYF

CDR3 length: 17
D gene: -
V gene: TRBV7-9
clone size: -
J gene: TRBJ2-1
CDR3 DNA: TGTGCCAGCAGCTCCGGCCCCGGATACGGGATGGGGGATGAGCAGTTCTTC
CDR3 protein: CASSSGPGYGMGDEQFF

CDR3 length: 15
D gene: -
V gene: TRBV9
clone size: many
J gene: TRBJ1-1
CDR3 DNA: TGTGCCAGCAGCGTAGTGCCAGGGGCGAACACTGAAGCTTTCTTT
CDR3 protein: CASSVVPGANTEAFF

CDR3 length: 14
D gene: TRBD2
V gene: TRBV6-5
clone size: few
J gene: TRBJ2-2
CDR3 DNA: TGTGCCAGCAGAGGACTAGAGCTCGGCGGGGAGCTGTTTTTT
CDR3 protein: CASRGLELGGELFF

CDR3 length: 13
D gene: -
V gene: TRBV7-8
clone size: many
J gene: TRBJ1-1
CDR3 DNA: TGTGCCAGCAGCATCGCCGGTCACACTGAAGCTTTCTTT
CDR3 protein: CASSIAGHTEAFF

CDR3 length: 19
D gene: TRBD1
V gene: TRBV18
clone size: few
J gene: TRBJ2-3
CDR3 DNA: TGTGCCAGCTCACGTACTCGGGACAGCCCGTTGGGGAACACAGATACGCAGTATTTT
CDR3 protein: CASSRTRDSPLGNTDTQYF

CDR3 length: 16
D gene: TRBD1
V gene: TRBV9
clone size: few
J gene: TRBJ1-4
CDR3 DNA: TGTGCCAGCAGCAGACAGGGGGCGCGGATTAATGAAAAACTGTTTTTT
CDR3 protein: CASSRQGARINEKLFF

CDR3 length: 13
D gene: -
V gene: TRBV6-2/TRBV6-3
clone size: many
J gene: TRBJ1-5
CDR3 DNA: TGTGCCAGCAGTGTAACAGGGTTTCAGCCCCAGCATTTT
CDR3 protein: CASSVTGFQPQHF

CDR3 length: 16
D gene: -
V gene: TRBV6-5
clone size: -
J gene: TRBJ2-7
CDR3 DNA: TGTGCCAGCAGTTACGGTTTCCCGGGTCTAAAAGGGGAGCAGTACTTC
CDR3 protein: CASSYGFPGLKGEQYF

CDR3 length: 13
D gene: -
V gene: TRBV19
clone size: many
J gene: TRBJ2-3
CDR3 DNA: TGTGCCAGCCATGGGTTTTTGGGAGATACGCAGTATTTT
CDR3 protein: CASHGFLGDTQYF

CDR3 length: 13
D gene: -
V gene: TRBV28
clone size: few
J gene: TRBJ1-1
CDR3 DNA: TGTGCCAGCCTCCGGGGGATGAACACTGAAGCTTTCTTT
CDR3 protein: CASLRGMNTEAFF

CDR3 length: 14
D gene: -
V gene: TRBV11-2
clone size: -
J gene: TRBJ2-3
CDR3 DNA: TGTGCCAGCAGCTTAAACGTGCGCACAGATACGCAGTATTTT
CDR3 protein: CASSLNVRTDTQYF

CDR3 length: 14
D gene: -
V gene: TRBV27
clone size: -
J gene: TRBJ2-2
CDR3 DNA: TGTGCCAGCAGATTACTTGGAAGTCGAGGGGAGCTGTTTTTT
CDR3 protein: CASRLLGSRGELFF

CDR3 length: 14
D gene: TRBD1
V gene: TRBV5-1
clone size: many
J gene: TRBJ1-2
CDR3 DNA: TGCGCCAGCAGCTGGGGGACAGACGGCTATGGCTACACCTTC
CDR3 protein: CASSWGTDGYGYTF

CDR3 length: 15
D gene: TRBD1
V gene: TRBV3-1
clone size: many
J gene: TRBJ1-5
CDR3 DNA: TGTGCCAGCAGCCCCGGGACAGTGGGCGGTCAGCCCCAGCATTTT
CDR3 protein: CASSPGTVGGQPQHF

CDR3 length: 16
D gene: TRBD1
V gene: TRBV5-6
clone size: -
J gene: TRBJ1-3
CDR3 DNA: TGTGCCAGCAGCCAGACAGGGGGGCCCTCTGGAAACACCATATATTTT
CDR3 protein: CASSQTGGPSGNTIYF

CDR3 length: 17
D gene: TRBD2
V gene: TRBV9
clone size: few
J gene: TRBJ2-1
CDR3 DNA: TGTGCCAGCAGCCCGAGACTAGCGGGAGTGAATTTCAATGAGCAGTTCTTC
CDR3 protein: CASSPRLAGVNFNEQFF

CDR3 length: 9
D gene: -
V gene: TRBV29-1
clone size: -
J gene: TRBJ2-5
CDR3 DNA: TGCAGCGTCGGAGAGACCCAGTACTTC
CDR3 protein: CSVGETQYF

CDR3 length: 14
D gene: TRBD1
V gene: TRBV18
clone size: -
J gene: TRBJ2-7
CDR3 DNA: TGTGCCAGCTCTGAGGGGGCGCCTCTGTCCGAGCAGTACTTC
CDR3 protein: CASSEGAPLSEQYF

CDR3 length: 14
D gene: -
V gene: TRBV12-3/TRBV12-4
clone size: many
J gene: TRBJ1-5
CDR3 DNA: TGTGCCAGCAGTTTGGGGGCAGGGTCACAGCCCCAGCATTTT
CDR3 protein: CASSLGAGSQPQHF

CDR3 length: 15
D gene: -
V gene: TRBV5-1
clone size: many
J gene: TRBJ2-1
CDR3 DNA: TGCGCCAGCAGGCGCGAGGTGAGCTCCTACAATGAGCAGTTCTTC
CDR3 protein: CASRREVSSYNEQFF

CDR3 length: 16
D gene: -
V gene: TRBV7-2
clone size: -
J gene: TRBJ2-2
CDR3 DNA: TGTGCCAGCAGCTTAGGTTGGGGCGCCGCTACCGGGGAGCTGTTTTTT
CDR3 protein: CASSLGWGAATGELFF

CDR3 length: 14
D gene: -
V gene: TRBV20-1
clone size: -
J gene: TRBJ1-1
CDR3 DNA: TGCAGTCCCCTTGGGGGCTCCGGGAACACTGAAGCTTTCTTT
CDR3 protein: CSPLGGSGNTEAFF

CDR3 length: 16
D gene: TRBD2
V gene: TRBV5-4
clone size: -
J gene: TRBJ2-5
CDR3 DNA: TGTGCCAGCAGCAAAGCCGGGACTAGTAGGCCCAAGACCCAGTACTTC
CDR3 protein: CASSKAGTSRPKTQYF

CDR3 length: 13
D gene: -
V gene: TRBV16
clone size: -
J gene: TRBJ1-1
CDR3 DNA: TGTGCCAGCAGACACAAGGGGGACACTGAAGCTTTCTTT
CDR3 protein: CASRHKGDTEAFF

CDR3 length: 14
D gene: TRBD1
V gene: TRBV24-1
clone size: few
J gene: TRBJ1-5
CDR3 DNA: TGTGCCACCAGCGGGACAGGTCCATATCAGCCCCAGCATTTT
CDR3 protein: CATSGTGPYQPQHF

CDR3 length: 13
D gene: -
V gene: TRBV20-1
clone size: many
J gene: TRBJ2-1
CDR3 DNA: TGCAGTGCTAGAGGGGCCGTATACAATGAGCAGTTCTTC
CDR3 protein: CSARGAVYNEQFF

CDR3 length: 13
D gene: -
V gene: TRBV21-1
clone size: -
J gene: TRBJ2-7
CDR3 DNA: TGTGCCAGCAGCTGTAACGGCTCCTACGAGCAGTACTTC
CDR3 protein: CASSCNGSYEQYF

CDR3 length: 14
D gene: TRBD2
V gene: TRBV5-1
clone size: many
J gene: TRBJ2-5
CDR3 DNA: TGCGCCAGCAGCTTAGCCGCGGGAGCGGAGACCCAGTACTTC
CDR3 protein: CASSLAAGAETQYF

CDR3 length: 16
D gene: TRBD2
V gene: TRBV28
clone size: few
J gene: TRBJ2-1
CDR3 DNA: TGTGCCAGCAGTTTTCCCCGACTAGCGGGAGCCAATGAGCAGTTCTTC
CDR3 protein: CASSFPRLAGANEQFF

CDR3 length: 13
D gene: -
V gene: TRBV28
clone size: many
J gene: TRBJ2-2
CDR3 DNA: TGTGCCAGCAGTTCCCAGAACACCGGGGAGCTGTTTTTT
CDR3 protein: CASSSQNTGELFF

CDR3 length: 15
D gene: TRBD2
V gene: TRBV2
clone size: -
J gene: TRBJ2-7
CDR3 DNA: TGTGCCAGCAGGTCAGGCGGGACTAGCTCCTACGAGCAGTACTTC
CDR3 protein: CASRSGGTSSYEQYF

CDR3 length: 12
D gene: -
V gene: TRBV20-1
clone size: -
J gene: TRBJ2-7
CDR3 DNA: TGCAGTGCAATAGGTAACTCCTACGAGCAGTACTTC
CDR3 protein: CSAIGNSYEQYF

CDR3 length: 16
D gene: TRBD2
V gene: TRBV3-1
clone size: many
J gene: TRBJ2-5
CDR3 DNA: TGTGCCAGCATCACAGGCTCGGGACTAGCGGGAGAGACCCAGTACTTC
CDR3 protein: CASITGSGLAGETQYF

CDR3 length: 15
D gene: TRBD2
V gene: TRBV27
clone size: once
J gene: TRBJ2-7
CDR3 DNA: TGTGCCAGCAGTTTGGGACTAGCGGGATCGGGCGAGCAGTACTTC
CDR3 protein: CASSLGLAGSGEQYF

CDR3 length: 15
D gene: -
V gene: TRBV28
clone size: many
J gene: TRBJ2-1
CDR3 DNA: TGTGCCAGCAGTCCAAGCGGGACAGGTTACAATGAGCAGTTCTTC
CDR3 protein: CASSPSGTGYNEQFF

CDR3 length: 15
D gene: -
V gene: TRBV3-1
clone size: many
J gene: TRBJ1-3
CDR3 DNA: TGTGCCAGCAGCCAAGATGTCGGTTTGGGAAACACCATATATTTT
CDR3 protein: CASSQDVGLGNTIYF

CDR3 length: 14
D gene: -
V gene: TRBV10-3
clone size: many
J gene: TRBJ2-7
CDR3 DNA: TGTGCCATCAGTGGTAGCGCTCTGGGGTACGAGCAGTACTTC
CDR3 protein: CAISGSALGYEQYF

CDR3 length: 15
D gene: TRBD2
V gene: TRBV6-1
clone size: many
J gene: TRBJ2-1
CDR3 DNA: TGTGCCAGTCGACTAGCGGGGGGGTTTTACAATGAGCAGTTCTTC
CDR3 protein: CASRLAGGFYNEQFF

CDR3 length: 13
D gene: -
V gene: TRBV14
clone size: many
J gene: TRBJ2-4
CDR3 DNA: TGTGCCAGCAGCCAAGTCGCGGCAAACATTCAGTACTTC
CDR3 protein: CASSQVAANIQYF

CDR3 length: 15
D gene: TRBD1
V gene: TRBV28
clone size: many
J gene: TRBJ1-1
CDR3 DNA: TGTGCCAGCACCTCCGGGACAGGGGGCGGCACTGAAGCTTTCTTT
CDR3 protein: CASTSGTGGGTEAFF

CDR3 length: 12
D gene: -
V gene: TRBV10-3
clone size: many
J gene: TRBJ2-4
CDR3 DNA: TGTGCCATCAGTGGCAGCCAAAACATTCAGTACTTC
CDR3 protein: CAISGSQNIQYF

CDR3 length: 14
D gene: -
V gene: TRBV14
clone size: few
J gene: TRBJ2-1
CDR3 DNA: TGTGCCAGCCGGGACACCGGCTCCTACAATGAGCAGTTCTTC
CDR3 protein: CASRDTGSYNEQFF

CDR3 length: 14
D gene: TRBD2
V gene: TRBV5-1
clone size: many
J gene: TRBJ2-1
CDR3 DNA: TGCGCCAGCAGACTAGCGGGAGACTACAATGAGCAGTTCTTC
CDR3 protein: CASRLAGDYNEQFF

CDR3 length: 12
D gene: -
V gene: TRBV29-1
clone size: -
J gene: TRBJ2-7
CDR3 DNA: TGCAGCGTTACCCAGGACAGTTACGAGCAGTACTTC
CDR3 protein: CSVTQDSYEQYF

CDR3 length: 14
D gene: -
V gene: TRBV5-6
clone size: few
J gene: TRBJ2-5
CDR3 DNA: TGTGCCAGCAGCTTGGGTCAGAACCAAGAGACCCAGTACTTC
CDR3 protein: CASSLGQNQETQYF